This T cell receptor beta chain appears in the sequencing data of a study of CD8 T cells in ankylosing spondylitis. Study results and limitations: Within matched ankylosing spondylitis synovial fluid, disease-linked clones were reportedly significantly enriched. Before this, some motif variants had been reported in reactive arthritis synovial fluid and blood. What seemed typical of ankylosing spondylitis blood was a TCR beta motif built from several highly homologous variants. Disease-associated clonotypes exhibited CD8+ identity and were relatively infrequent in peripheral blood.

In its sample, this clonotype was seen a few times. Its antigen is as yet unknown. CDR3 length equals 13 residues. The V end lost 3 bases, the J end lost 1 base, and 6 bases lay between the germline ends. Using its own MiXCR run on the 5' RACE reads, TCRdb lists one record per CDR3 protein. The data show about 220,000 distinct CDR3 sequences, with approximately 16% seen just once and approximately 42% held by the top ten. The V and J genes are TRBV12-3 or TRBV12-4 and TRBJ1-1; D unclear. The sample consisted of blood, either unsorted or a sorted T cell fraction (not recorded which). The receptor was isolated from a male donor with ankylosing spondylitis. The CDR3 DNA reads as TGTGCCAGCAGTTTCGTGGAGAACACTGAAGCTTTCTTT. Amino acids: CASSFVENTEAFF.